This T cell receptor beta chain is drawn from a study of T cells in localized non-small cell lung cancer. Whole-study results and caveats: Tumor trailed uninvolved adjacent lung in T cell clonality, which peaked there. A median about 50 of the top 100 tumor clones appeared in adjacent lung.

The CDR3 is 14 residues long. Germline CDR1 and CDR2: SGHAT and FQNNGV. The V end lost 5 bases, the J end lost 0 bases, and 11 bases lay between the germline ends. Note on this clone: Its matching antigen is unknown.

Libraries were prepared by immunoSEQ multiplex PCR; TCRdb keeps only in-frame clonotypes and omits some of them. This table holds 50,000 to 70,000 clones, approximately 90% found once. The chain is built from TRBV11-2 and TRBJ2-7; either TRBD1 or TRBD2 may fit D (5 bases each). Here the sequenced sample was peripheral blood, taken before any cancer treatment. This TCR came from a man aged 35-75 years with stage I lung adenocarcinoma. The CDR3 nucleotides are TGTGCCAGCAGCCTTTCGGGGCCCTCCTACGAGCAGTACTTC. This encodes CASSLSGPSYEQYF.